This T cell receptor (beta chain) appears in the sequencing data of a study of blood T cell repertoires in COVID-19. This clone was detected a few times. The assay was immunoSEQ multiplex PCR, and TCRdb's table has in-frame clones only and misses some. This table holds under 30,000 clones, nearly 90% found once. Germline CDR1 is SGHTA and CDR2 is FQGTGA. Losses at the gene ends were 5 bases for V and 8 bases for J; bases not matched to a gene: 17. This CDR3 has 16 amino acids. V is TRBV7-3 and J is TRBJ1-2, with 7 bases fitting TRBD1. The source material was peripheral blood. The clonotype was recovered from a human donor in a cohort sampled during active COVID-19. CDR3 bases: TGTGCCAGCAGCCCGTACCGCACCGACAGGGCGGGGGGCTACACCTTC. Translation gives CASSPYRTDRAGGYTF.